This T cell receptor beta chain was sequenced for a study of cytomegalovirus exposure and HLA in healthy donors. The study's findings and limits: Later analysis found that TCR beta chains associated with HLA were more clonally expanded than other, equally common chains. Associated with HLA alleles at 0.05 false discovery rate in a later analysis were 16,951 TCR beta sequences. Previous analysis showed most TCR beta V segments were productive about 87% or about 30% of the time.

Points on this clone: Its antigen remains unknown.

PCR employed 60 Vbeta and 13 Jbeta primers. The method was immunoSEQ multiplex PCR; TCRdb's version includes in-frame clones alone and lacks a portion of them. The sample contains roughly 150,000 clones, about 68% of which appear only once. The sample comprised PBMCs. The sequence derives from a female donor in good health and CMV-seronegative.

The CDR3 region is CASSFVSESNYGYTF. The CDR3 DNA reads as TGTGCCAGCAGCTTCGTCAGCGAGTCTAACTATGGCTACACCTTC. The chain couples TRBV5-6 to TRBJ1-2; D is unresolved. The CDR3 contains 15 residues. Trimming cost V 2 bases and J 0 bases, with 11 bases left between them. Per germline, CDR1 SGHDT and CDR2 YYEEEE.